Given below is one T cell receptor (beta chain) in context. The data derive from a study of T cell responses to AZD1222 COVID-19 vaccine. Some clones are missing from TCRdb's copy, which holds only in-frame ones; the method was immunoSEQ multiplex PCR. This sample carries 200,000 or so clones, about 90% of them seen once, and the ten largest clones take 2.5% to 3%. This CDR3 comprises 17 residues. V lost 4 bases to trimming and J lost 5 bases; unmatched junction nucleotides: 10. CDR1 is SGHRS and CDR2 is YFSETQ in the germline V gene. The TCR was taken from an adult in good health. This material consisted of peripheral blood, taken on day 0 of MenACWY control vaccination. The chain couples TRBV5-1 to TRBJ2-1; 12 nucleotides align to TRBD2. CDR3 coding DNA: TGCGCCAGCAGCCGGACTAGCGGGGACCCCCCCCACAATGAGCAGTTCTTC. This gives the protein CASSRTSGDPPHNEQFF.